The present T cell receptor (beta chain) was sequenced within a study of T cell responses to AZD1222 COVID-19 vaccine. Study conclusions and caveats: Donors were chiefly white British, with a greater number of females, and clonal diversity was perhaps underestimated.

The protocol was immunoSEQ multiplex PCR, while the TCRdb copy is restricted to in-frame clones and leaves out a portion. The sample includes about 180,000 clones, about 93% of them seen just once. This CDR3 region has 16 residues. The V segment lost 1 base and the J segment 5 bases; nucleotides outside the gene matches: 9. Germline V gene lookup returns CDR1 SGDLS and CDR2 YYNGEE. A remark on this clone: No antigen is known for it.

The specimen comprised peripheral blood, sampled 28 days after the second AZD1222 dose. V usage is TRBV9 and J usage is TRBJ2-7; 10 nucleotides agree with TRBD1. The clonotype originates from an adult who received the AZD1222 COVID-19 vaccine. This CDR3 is CASSVNPTGGVDEQYF. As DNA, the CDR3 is TGTGCCAGCAGCGTAAACCCGACAGGGGGCGTGGACGAGCAGTACTTC. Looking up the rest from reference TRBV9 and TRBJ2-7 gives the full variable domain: DSGVTQTPKHLITATGQRVTLRCSPRSGDLSVYWYQQSLDQGLQFLIQYYNGEERAKGNILERFSAQQFPDLHSELNLSSLELGDSALYFCASSVNPTGGVDEQYFGPGTRLTVT.